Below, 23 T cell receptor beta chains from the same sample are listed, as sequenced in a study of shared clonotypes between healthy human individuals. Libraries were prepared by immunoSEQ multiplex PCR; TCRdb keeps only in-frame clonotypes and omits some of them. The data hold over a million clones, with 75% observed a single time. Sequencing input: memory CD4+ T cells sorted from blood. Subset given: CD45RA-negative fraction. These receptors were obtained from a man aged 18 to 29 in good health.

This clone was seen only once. CDR3 nucleotide sequence: TGTGCCAGCAGCCTAAACGAAGGGAACAATGAGCAGTTCTTC. Residues: CASSLNEGNNEQFF. This chain joins TRBV13 and TRBJ2-1; no definite D call. Germline loops: CDR1 PRHDT, CDR2 FYEKMQ (reference sequence). There are 14 residues in the CDR3. Trimming took 5 bases from V and 5 from J, leaving 13 bases between them.

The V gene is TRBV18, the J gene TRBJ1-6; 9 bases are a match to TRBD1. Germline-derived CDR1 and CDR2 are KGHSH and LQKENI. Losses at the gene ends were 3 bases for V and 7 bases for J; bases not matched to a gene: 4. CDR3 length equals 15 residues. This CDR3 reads CASSPRTGENSPLHF. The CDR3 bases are TGTGCCAGCTCACCTCGGACAGGGGAAAATTCACCCCTCCACTTT.

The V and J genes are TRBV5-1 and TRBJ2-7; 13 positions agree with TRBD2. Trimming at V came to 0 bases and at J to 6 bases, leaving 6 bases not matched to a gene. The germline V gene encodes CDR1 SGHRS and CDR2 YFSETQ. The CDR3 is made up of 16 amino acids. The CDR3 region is CASSLGLAGGEAEQYF. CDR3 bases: TGCGCCAGCAGCTTGGGACTAGCGGGGGGAGAAGCCGAGCAGTACTTC.

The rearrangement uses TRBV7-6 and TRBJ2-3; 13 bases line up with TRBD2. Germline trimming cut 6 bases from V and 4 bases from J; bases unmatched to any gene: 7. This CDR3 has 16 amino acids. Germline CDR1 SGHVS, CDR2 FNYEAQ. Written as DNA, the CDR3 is TGTGCCAGCAGACCACTAGCGGGAGGGATCGCAGATACGCAGTATTTT. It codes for CASRPLAGGIADTQYF.

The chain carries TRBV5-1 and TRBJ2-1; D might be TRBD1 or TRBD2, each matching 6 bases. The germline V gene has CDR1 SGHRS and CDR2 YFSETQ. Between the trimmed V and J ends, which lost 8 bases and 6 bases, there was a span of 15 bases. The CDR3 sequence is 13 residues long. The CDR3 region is CASRRDTLNEQFF. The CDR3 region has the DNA TGCGCCAGTCGGCGGGACACCCTCAATGAGCAGTTCTTC.

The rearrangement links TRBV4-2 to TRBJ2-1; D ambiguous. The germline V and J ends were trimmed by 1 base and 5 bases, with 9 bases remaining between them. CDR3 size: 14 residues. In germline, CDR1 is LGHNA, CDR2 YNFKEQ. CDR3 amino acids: CASSQGFQNNEQFF. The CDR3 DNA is TGTGCCAGCAGCCAAGGATTCCAGAACAATGAGCAGTTCTTC.

The CDR3 DNA sequence: TGTGCCAGCAGCCCCTTCGGGGGACACTATGGCTACACCTTC. It is translated as CASSPFGGHYGYTF. This chain uses TRBV28 with TRBJ1-2, with a possible D match to TRBD1 (5 bases). Germline assignment: CDR1 MDHEN and CDR2 SYDVKM. This CDR3 has 14 residues. Trimming took off 6 bases at V and 3 bases at J, with 14 bases between the two ends.

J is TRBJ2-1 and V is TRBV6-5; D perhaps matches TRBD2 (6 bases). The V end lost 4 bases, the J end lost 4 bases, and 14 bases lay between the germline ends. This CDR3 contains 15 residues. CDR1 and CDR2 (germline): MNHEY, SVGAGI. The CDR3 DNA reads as TGTGCCAGCAGTTTAGTTTCGGCGGGATACAATGAGCAGTTCTTC. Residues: CASSLVSAGYNEQFF.

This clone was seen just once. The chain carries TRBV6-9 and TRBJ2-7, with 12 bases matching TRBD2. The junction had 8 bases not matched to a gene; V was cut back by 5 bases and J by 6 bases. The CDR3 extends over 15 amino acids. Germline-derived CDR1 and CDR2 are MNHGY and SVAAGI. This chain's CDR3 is CASSPGLAGSREQYF. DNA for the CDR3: TGTGCCAGCAGTCCTGGACTAGCGGGGAGCCGCGAGCAGTACTTC.

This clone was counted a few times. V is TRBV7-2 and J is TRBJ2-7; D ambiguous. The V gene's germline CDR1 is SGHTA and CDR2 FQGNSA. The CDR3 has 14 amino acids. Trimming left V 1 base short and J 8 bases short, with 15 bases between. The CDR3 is CASSLGVQGLKQYF. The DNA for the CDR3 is TGTGCCAGCAGCTTAGGGGTCCAAGGTTTGAAGCAGTACTTC.

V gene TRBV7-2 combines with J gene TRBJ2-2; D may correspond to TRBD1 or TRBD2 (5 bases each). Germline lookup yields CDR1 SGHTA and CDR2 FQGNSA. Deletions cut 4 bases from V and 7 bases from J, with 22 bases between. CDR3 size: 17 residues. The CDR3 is CASSSTRDRVLVGELFF. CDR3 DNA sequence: TGTGCCAGCAGCTCCACCCGGGACCGCGTGCTGGTCGGGGAGCTGTTTTTT.

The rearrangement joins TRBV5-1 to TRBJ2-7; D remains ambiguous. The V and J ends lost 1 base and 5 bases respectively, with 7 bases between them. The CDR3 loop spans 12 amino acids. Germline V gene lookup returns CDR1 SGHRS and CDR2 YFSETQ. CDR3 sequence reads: CASSLQGHEQYF. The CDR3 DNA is TGCGCCAGCAGCTTGCAAGGGCACGAGCAGTACTTC.

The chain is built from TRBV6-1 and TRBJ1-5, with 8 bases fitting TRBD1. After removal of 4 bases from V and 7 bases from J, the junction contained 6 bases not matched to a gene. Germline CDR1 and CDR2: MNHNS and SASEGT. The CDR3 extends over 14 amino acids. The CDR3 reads CASSADRGEQPQHF. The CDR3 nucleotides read TGTGCCAGCAGTGCTGACAGGGGAGAACAGCCCCAGCATTTT.

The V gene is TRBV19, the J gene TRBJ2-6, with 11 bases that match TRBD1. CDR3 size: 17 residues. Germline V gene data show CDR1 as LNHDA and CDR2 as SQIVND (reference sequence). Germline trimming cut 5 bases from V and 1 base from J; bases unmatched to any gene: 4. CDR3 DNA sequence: TGTGCCAGTAGTCGAGGACAGGGGGCTTCTGGGGCCAACGTCCTGACTTTC. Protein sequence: CASSRGQGASGANVLTF.

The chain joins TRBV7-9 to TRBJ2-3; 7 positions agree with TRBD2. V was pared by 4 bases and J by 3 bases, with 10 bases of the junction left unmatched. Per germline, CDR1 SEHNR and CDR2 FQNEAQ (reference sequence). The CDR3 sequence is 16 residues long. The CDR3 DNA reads TGTGCCAGCAGCTCAAACCGACTAGCTCTAACAGATACGCAGTATTTT. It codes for CASSSNRLALTDTQYF.

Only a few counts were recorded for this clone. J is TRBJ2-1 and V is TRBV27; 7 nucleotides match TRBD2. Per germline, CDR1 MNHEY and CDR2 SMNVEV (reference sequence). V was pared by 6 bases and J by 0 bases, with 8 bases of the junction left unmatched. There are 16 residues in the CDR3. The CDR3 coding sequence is TGTGCCAGCAGGGGAGGGGTACTCAGCTCCTACAATGAGCAGTTCTTC. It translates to CASRGGVLSSYNEQFF.

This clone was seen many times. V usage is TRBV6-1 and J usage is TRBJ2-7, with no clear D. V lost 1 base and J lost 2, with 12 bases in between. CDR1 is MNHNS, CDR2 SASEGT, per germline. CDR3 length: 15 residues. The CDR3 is CASSEGAEPPYEQYF. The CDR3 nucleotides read TGTGCCAGCAGTGAAGGAGCAGAACCCCCCTACGAGCAGTACTTC.

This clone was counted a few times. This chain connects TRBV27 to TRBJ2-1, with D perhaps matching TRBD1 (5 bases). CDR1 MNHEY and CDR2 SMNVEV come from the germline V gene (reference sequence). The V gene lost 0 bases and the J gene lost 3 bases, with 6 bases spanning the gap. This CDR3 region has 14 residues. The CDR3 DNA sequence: TGTGCCAGCAGTTTATCGGGGCTCTACAATGAGCAGTTCTTC. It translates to CASSLSGLYNEQFF.

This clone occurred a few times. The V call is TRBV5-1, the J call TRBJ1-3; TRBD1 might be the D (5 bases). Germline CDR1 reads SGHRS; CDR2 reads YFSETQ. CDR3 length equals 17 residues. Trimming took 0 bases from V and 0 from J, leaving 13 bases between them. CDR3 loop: CASSLGDRAFSGNTIYF. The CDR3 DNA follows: TGCGCCAGCAGCTTGGGAGACAGAGCCTTCTCTGGAAACACCATATATTTT.

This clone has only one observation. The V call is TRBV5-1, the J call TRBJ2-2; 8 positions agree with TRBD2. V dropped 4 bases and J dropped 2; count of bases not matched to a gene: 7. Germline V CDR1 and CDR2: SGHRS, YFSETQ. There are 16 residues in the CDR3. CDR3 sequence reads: CASSTSGLGNTGELFF. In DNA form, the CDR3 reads TGCGCCAGCAGCACGTCGGGACTAGGTAACACCGGGGAGCTGTTTTTT. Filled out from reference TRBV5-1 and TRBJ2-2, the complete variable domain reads KAGVTQTPRYLIKTRGQQVTLSCSPISGHRSVSWYQQTPGQGLQFLFEYFSETQRNKGNFPGRFSGRQFSNSRSEMNVSTLELGDSALYLCASSTSGLGNTGELFFGEGSRLTVL.

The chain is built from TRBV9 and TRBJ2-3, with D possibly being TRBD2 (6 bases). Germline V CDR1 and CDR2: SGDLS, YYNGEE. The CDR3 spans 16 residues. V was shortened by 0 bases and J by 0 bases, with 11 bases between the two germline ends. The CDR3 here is CASSVGGTPSTDTQYF. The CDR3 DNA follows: TGTGCCAGCAGCGTAGGAGGGACTCCGAGCACAGATACGCAGTATTTT.

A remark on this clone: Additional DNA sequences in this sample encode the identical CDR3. The CDR3 sequence is CSAGQGADTQYF. The CDR3 DNA sequence: TGCAGCGCAGGACAGGGGGCAGATACGCAGTATTTT. This chain links TRBV29-1 with TRBJ2-3; 10 nucleotides align to TRBD1. The CDR3 is made up of 12 amino acids. Germline assignment: CDR1 SQVTM and CDR2 ANQGSEA. Trimming took 7 bases from V and 4 from J; bases not matched to a gene: 2.

The CDR3 sequence: CASRSSGTNTGELFF. The CDR3 nucleotides read TGTGCCAGCAGATCTAGCGGGACGAACACCGGGGAGCTGTTTTTT. The gene calls are TRBV7-8 and TRBJ2-2; TRBD2 matches 9 bases. This CDR3 comprises 15 residues. Germline V gene data show CDR1 as SGHVS and CDR2 as FQNEAQ. Trimming cost V 6 bases and J 0 bases; bases outside gene matches: 2. Full variable domain (outside the CDR3, taken from reference TRBV7-8 and TRBJ2-2): GAGVSQSPRYKVAKRGQDVALRCDPISGHVSLFWYQQALGQGPEFLTYFQNEAQLDKSGLPSDRFFAERPEGSVSTLKIQRTQQEDSAVYLCASRSSGTNTGELFFGEGSRLTVL.